The 4 T cell receptor beta chains in this list originate from one sample, sequenced in a study of blood T cell repertoires in COVID-19. Clones were sequenced by immunoSEQ multiplex PCR, and TCRdb holds only the in-frame ones, with some missing. In the table there are roughly 90,000 clones, roughly 78% of which are singletons. The sample consisted of peripheral blood. The source of these receptors is a woman aged 65 to 85 with acute or convalescent COVID-19.

The rearrangement links TRBV24-1 to TRBJ2-3, with 15 positions matching TRBD2. This CDR3 has 19 amino acids. Germline loops: CDR1 KGHDR, CDR2 SFDVKD. With V trimmed by 1 base and J by 2 bases, 6 bases remained unmatched. The CDR3 protein is CATSDFRGLAGGPTDTQYF. As DNA, the CDR3 is TGTGCCACCAGTGATTTTAGGGGACTAGCGGGAGGCCCCACAGATACGCAGTATTTT.

This clone has only a few counts. The rearrangement uses TRBV5-1 and TRBJ2-7; 7 positions match TRBD1. The CDR3 sequence is 14 residues long. V trimming: 1 base; J trimming: 5 bases; junction bases outside the gene matches: 6. CDR1 is SGHRS, CDR2 YFSETQ, per germline. For the CDR3, the DNA is TGCGCCAGCAGCTTGAATACAGGGGCTCACGAGCAGTACTTC. Amino acids: CASSLNTGAHEQYF.

The chain combines TRBV7-9 with TRBJ2-7; D might be TRBD1 (6 bases). V was cut by 1 base and J by 9 bases, with 16 bases left in between. Per the germline V gene, CDR1 is SEHNR and CDR2 is FQNEAQ (reference sequence). The CDR3 runs to 14 residues. CDR3 DNA: TGTGCCAGCAGCTTAGGACAGGACCGCTTGGGGCAGTACTTC. It codes for CASSLGQDRLGQYF.

V usage is TRBV6-6 and J usage is TRBJ1-2; tentative D call: TRBD1 (6 bases). Germline lookup yields CDR1 MNHNY and CDR2 SVGAGI (reference sequence). Trimming removed 7 bases at V and 3 bases at J, with 15 bases between. The CDR3 is made up of 14 amino acids. CDR3 nucleotides: TGTGCCAGCACTAACCCCCCAGGGGACTATGGCTACACCTTC. Translation gives CASTNPPGDYGYTF.